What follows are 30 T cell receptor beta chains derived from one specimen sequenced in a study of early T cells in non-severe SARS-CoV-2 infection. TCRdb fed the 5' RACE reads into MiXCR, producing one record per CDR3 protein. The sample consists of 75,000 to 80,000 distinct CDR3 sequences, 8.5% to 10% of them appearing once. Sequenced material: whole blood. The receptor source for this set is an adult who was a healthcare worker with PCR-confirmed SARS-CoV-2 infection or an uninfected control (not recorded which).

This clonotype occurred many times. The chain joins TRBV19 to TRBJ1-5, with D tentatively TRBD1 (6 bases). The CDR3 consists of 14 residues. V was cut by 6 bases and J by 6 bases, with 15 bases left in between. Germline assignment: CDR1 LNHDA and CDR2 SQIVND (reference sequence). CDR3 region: CASSQGGGSQPQHF. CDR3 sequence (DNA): TGTGCCAGTAGCCAAGGGGGGGGCAGTCAGCCCCAGCATTTT.

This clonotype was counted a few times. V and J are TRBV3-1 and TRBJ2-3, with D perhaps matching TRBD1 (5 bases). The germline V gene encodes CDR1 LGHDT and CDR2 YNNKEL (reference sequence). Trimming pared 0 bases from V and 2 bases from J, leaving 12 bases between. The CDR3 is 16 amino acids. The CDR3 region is CASSQDPGIYTDTQYF. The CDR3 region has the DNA TGTGCCAGCAGCCAAGATCCAGGGATCTACACAGATACGCAGTATTTT.

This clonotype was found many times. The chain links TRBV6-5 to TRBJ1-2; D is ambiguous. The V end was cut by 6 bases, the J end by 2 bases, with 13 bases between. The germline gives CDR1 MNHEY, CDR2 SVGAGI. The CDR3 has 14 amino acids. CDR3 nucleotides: TGTGCCAGCAGCCACCCGCGGAAGAACTATGGCTACACCTTC. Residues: CASSHPRKNYGYTF.

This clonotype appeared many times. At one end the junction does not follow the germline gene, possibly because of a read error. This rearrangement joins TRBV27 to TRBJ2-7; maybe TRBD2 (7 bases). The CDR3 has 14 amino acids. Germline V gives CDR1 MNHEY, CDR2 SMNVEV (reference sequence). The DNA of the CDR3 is TGTGCCACCAGTAAACCGGGGGGCACCTACGAGCAGTACTTC. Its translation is CATSKPGGTYEQYF.

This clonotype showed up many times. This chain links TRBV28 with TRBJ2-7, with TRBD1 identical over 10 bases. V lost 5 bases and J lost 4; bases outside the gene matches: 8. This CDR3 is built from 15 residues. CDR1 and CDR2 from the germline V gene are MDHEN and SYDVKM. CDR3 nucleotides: TGTGCCAGCAGTCCGACAGGGGGCGTCCTATACGAGCAGTACTTC. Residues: CASSPTGGVLYEQYF.

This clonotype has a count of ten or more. CDR3 region: CASSSGLAQIDEQFF. The CDR3 DNA follows: TGTGCCAGCAGCTCGGGACTAGCCCAAATCGATGAGCAGTTCTTC. The chain links TRBV7-9 to TRBJ2-1, with TRBD2 matching 9 bases. The trim removed 4 bases at V and 8 bases at J, leaving 9 bases unmatched. This CDR3 spans 15 amino acids. Germline V gene data show CDR1 as SEHNR and CDR2 as FQNEAQ (reference sequence).

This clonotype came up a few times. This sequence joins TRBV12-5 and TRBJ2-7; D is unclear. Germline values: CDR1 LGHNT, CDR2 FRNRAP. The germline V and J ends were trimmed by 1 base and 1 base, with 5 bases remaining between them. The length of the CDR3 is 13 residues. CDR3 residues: CASGLGESYEQYF. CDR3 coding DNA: TGTGCTAGTGGTTTGGGTGAGTCCTACGAGCAGTACTTC.

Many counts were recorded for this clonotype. CDR3 amino acids: CASSQVEGYEQYF. In DNA, the CDR3 is TGTGCCAGCAGCCAAGTTGAGGGGTACGAGCAGTACTTC. The V gene is TRBV3-1, the J gene TRBJ2-7; either TRBD1 or TRBD2 may fit D (5 bases each). V was trimmed by 1 base and J by 4 bases, leaving 8 bases between them. This CDR3 comprises 13 residues. Germline V gives CDR1 LGHDT, CDR2 YNNKEL (reference sequence).

CDR3 region: CSATARGSGRRDTQYF. The DNA of the CDR3 is TGCAGTGCTACCGCTAGGGGTAGCGGGAGAAGAGATACGCAGTATTTT. J is TRBJ2-3 and V is TRBV20-1; 9 bases align to TRBD2. V trimming: 4 bases; J trimming: 5 bases; junction bases outside the gene matches: 13. This CDR3 is built from 16 residues. CDR1 DFQATT and CDR2 SNEGSKA come from the germline V gene (reference sequence).

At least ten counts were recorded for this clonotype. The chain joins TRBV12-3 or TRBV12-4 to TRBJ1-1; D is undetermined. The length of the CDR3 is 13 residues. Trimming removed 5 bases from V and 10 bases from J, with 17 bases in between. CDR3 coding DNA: TGTGCCAGCAGTACGTCTGGCCTTCCCGCAGCTTTCTTT. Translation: CASSTSGLPAAFF.

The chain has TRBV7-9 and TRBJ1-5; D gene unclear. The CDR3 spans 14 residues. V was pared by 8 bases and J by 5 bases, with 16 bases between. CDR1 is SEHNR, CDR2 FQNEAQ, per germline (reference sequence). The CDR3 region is CASGLSGTHQPQHF. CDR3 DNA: TGTGCCAGCGGCCTTTCGGGCACACATCAGCCCCAGCATTTT.

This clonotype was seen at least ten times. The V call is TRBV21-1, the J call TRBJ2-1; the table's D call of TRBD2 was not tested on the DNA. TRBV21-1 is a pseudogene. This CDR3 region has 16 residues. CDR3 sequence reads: CASSKVTGGPCNEQFF. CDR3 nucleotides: TGTGCCAGCAGCAAAGTCACGGGAGGGCCGTGCAATGAGCAGTTCTTC.

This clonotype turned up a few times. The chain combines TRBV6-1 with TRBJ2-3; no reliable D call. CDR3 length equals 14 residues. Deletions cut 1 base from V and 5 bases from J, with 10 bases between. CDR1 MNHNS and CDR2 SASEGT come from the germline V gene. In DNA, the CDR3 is TGTGCCAGCAGTGAAGGTACCCGACGAGATACGCAGTATTTT. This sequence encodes CASSEGTRRDTQYF.

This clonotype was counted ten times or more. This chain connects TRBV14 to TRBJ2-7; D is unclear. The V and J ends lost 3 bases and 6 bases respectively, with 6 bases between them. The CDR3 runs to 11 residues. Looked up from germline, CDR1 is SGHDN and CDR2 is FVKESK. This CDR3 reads CASSHSSEQYF. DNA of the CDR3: TGTGCCAGCAGCCATTCAAGCGAGCAGTACTTC.

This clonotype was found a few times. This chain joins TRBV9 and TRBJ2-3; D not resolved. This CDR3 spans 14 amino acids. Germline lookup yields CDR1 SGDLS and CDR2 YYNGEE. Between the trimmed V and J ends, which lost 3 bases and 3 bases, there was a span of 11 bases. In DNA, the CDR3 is TGTGCCAGCAGCGCTCTGGCCGCGACAGATACGCAGTATTTT. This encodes CASSALAATDTQYF. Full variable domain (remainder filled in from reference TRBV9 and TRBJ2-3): DSGVTQTPKHLITATGQRVTLRCSPRSGDLSVYWYQQSLDQGLQFLIQYYNGEERAKGNILERFSAQQFPDLHSELNLSSLELGDSALYFCASSALAATDTQYFGPGTRLTVL.

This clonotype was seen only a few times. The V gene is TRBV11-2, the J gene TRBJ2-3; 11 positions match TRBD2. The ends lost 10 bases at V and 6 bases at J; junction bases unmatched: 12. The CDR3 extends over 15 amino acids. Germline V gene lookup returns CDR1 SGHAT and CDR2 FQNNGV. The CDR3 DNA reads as TGTGCCATCCGGACGGGACTAGCGGACATCGATACGCAGTATTTT. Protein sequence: CAIRTGLADIDTQYF. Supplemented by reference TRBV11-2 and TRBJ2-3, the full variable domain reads EAGVAQSPRYKIIEKRQSVAFWCNPISGHATLYWYQQILGQGPKLLIQFQNNGVVDDSQLPKDRFSAERLKGVDSTLKIQPAKLEDSAVYLCAIRTGLADIDTQYFGPGTRLTVL.

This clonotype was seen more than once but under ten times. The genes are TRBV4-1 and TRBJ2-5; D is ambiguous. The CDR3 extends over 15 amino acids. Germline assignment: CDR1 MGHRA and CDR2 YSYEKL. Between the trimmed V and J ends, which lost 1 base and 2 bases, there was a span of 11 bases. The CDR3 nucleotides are TGCGCCAGCAGCCAAGGGCAGGCAGAGCAAGAGACCCAGTACTTC. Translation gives CASSQGQAEQETQYF.

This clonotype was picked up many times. The CDR3 protein is CASSPAGGGTEAFF. Here the CDR3 DNA reads TGTGCCAGCTCACCAGCTGGGGGCGGCACTGAAGCTTTCTTT. The V call is TRBV18, the J call TRBJ1-1; TRBD1 might be the D (6 bases). The CDR3 sequence is 14 residues long. Germline V gene lookup returns CDR1 KGHSH and CDR2 LQKENI. V was trimmed by 2 bases and J by 4 bases, leaving 11 bases between them.

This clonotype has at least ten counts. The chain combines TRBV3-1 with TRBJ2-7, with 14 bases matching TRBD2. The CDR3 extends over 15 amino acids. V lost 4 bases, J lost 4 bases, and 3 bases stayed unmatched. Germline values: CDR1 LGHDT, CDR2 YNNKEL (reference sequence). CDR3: CASSRRLAGGYEQYF. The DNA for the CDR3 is TGTGCCAGCAGCCGACGACTAGCGGGAGGGTACGAGCAGTACTTC.

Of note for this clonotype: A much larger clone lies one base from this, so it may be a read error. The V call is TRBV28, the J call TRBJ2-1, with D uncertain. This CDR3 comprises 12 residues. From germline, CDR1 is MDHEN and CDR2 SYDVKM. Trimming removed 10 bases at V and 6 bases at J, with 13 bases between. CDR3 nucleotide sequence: TGTGCCACCCGGGCTACACCCAATGAGCAGTTCTTC. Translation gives CATRATPNEQFF.

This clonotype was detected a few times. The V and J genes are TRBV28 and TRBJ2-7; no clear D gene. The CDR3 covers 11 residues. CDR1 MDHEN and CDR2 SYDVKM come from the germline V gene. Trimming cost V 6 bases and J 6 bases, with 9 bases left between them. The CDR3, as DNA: TGTGCCAGCAGGACGTTGAGCGAGCAGTACTTC. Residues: CASRTLSEQYF.

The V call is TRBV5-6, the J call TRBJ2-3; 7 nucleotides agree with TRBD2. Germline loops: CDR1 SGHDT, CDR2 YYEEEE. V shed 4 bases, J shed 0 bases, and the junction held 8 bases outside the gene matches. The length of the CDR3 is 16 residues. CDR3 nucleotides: TGTGCCAGCAGCCCTCTGGGAGGGGCTAGCACAGATACGCAGTATTTT. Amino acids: CASSPLGGASTDTQYF.

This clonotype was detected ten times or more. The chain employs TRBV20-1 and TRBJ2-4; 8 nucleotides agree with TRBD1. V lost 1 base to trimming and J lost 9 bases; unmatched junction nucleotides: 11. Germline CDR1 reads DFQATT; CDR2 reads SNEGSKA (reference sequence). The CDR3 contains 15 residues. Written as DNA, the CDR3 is TGCAGTGCTAGAGGGAGACGGACAGGGCGCGCCATTCAGTACTTC. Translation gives CSARGRRTGRAIQYF.

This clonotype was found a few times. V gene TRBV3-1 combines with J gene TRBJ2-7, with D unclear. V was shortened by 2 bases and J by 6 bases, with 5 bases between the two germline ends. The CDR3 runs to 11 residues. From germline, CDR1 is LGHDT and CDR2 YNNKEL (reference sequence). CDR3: CASSQRFEQYF. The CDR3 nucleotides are TGTGCCAGCAGCCAAAGATTCGAGCAGTACTTC.

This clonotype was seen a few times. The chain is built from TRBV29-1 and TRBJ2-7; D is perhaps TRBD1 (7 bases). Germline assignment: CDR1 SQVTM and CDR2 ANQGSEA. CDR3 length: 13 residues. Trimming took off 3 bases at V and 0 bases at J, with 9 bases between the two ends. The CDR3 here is CSVDRGDSYEQYF. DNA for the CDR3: TGCAGCGTTGACAGGGGGGACTCCTACGAGCAGTACTTC.

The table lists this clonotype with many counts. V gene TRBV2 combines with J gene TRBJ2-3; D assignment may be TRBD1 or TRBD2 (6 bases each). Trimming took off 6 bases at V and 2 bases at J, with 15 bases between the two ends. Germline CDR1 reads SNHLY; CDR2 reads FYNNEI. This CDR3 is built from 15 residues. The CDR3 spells CASSQQGGDTDTQYF. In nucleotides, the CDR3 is TGTGCCAGCAGCCAACAGGGCGGGGACACAGATACGCAGTATTTT.

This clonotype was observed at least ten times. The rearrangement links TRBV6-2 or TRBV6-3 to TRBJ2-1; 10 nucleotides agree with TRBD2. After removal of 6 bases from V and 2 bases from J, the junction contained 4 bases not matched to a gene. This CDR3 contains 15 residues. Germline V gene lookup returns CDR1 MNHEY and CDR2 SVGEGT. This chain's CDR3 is CASRQTSGTYNEQFF. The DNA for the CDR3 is TGTGCCAGCAGACAAACTAGCGGGACCTACAATGAGCAGTTCTTC.

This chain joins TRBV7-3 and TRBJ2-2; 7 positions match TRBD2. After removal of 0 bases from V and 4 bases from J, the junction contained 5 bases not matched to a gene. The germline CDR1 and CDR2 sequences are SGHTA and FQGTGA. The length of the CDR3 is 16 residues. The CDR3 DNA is TGTGCCAGCAGCTTAACGGGGGGGAGTCCCACCGGGGAGCTGTTTTTT. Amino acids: CASSLTGGSPTGELFF.

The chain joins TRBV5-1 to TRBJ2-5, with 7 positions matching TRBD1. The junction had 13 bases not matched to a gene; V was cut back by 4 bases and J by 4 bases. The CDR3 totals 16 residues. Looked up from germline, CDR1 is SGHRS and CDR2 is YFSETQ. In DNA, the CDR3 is TGCGCCAGCAGCCCTAGGACAGGCGGGCGAATAGAGACCCAGTACTTC. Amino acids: CASSPRTGGRIETQYF.

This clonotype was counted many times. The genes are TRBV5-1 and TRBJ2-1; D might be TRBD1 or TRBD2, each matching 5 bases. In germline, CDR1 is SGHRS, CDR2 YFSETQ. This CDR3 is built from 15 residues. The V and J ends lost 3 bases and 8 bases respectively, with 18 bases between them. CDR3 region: CASSSGHGRGDEQFF. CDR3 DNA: TGCGCCAGCAGCTCAGGACATGGGCGAGGGGATGAGCAGTTCTTC. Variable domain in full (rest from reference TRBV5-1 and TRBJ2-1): KAGVTQTPRYLIKTRGQQVTLSCSPISGHRSVSWYQQTPGQGLQFLFEYFSETQRNKGNFPGRFSGRQFSNSRSEMNVSTLELGDSALYLCASSSGHGRGDEQFFGPGTRLTVL.